Shown below are 24 T cell receptor beta chains from a single sample sequenced in a study of cytotoxic CD8 clonotypes in ibrutinib-treated CLL. Using immunoSEQ multiplex PCR, the repertoire was profiled, and TCRdb retains in-frame clones only, with some absent. The table shows approximately 330,000 clones, with about 77% occurring only once. The sample was PBMCs, taken before ibrutinib treatment. Source of these receptors: a human donor with chronic lymphocytic leukemia.

This clone came up once. This chain links TRBV9 with TRBJ1-6, with no clear D. Trimming cost V 0 bases and J 8 bases, with 6 bases left between them. The germline V gene encodes CDR1 SGDLS and CDR2 YYNGEE. The CDR3 spans 13 residues. The CDR3 DNA reads as TGTGCCAGCAGCGTAGCTGGGGATTCACCCCTCCACTTT. Its protein product is CASSVAGDSPLHF.

The chain is built from TRBV7-9 and TRBJ1-1; D unresolved. Germline V lookup: CDR1 SEHNR, CDR2 FQNEAQ (reference sequence). The length of the CDR3 is 12 residues. Deletions cut 4 bases from V and 4 bases from J, with 7 bases between. This chain's CDR3 is CASSYQITEAFF. The CDR3 DNA follows: TGTGCCAGCAGCTACCAGATCACTGAAGCTTTCTTT.

The V and J genes are TRBV11-2 and TRBJ2-5; TRBD2 might be the D (6 bases). Germline-derived CDR1 and CDR2 are SGHAT and FQNNGV. Trimming took 1 base from V and 1 from J, leaving 13 bases between them. This CDR3 comprises 16 residues. The CDR3 protein is CASSLGGGYGQETQYF. The CDR3 DNA sequence: TGTGCCAGCAGCTTAGGTGGGGGGTACGGCCAAGAGACCCAGTACTTC. Variable domain in full (rest from reference TRBV11-2 and TRBJ2-5): EAGVAQSPRYKIIEKRQSVAFWCNPISGHATLYWYQQILGQGPKLLIQFQNNGVVDDSQLPKDRFSAERLKGVDSTLKIQPAKLEDSAVYLCASSLGGGYGQETQYFGPGTRLLVL.

This clone was observed once. The chain couples TRBV18 to TRBJ2-3; D unresolved. CDR1 is KGHSH, CDR2 LQKENI, per germline. The CDR3 spans 11 residues. V was pared by 6 bases and J by 4 bases, with 5 bases between. CDR3 coding DNA: TGTGCCAGCTCCCAGGCAGATACGCAGTATTTT. This encodes CASSQADTQYF.

The rearrangement uses TRBV27 and TRBJ2-7; 8 bases are a match to TRBD2. The junction had 2 bases not matched to a gene; V was cut back by 3 bases and J by 1 base. Germline-derived CDR1 and CDR2 are MNHEY and SMNVEV (reference sequence). CDR3 length equals 14 residues. The CDR3 loop is CASSFSGSSYEQYF. The CDR3 DNA is TGTGCCAGCAGTTTCAGCGGGAGTTCCTACGAGCAGTACTTC.

The rearrangement joins TRBV11-3 to TRBJ2-1; D not certain. CDR3 length: 12 residues. The V end was cut by 5 bases, the J end by 5 bases, with 7 bases between. The germline V gene has CDR1 SGHNT and CDR2 YENEEA. CDR3 protein: CASSGDDNEQFF. CDR3 DNA: TGTGCCAGCAGCGGGGATGACAATGAGCAGTTCTTC.

CDR3 in amino acids: CSVEGNRESASTDTQYF. The CDR3 coding sequence is TGCAGCGTTGAAGGTAACAGGGAGTCTGCTAGCACAGATACGCAGTATTTT. The chain employs TRBV29-1 and TRBJ2-3; perhaps TRBD1 as D (6 bases). The length of the CDR3 is 17 residues. The germline V gene encodes CDR1 SQVTM and CDR2 ANQGSEA. V was trimmed by 1 base and J by 0 bases, leaving 17 bases between them.

This clone occurred once. V and J are TRBV5-6 and TRBJ1-2; perhaps TRBD1 as D (6 bases). Germline CDR1 is SGHDT and CDR2 is YYEEEE. This CDR3 is built from 15 residues. Trimming removed 4 bases at V and 1 base at J, with 14 bases between. CDR3: CASSGQGHINYGYTF. CDR3 DNA: TGTGCCAGCAGCGGGCAGGGACATATTAACTATGGCTACACCTTC.

This chain uses TRBV21-1 with TRBJ2-7; TRBD1 reflects the table's D call only, with no check against the DNA. TRBV21-1 is classified as a pseudogene. This CDR3 spans 15 amino acids. The CDR3 protein is CASSNSGKHPYEQYF. CDR3 DNA sequence: TGTGCCAGCAGCAATTCAGGGAAGCATCCCTACGAGCAGTACTTC.

This clone was seen a handful of times. The chain uses TRBV25-1 and TRBJ1-4; the D gene is possibly TRBD1 (5 bases). The ends were cut back, 6 bases at V and 11 bases at J, with 10 bases in the middle. Germline lookup yields CDR1 MGHDK and CDR2 SYGVNS. The CDR3 covers 11 residues. The DNA for the CDR3 is TGTGCCAGCAGGGACAATCGGAAACTGTTTTTT. It translates to CASRDNRKLFF.

The chain links TRBV5-1 to TRBJ2-7; the match to TRBD1 covers 9 bases. Looked up from germline, CDR1 is SGHRS and CDR2 is YFSETQ. V trimming: 4 bases; J trimming: 4 bases; junction bases outside the gene matches: 12. CDR3 size: 16 residues. The CDR3 spells CASSAQPGQGTYEQYF. The CDR3 nucleotides read TGCGCCAGCAGCGCACAACCGGGACAGGGAACTTACGAGCAGTACTTC.

This chain uses TRBV27 with TRBJ2-5; a possible D gene is TRBD2 (5 bases). Trimming shortened V by 3 bases and J by 7 bases, and 15 bases separated the two germline ends. Germline CDR1 is MNHEY and CDR2 is SMNVEV (reference sequence). This CDR3 is 14 amino acids long. The CDR3 sequence is CASSLRAGTGTQYF. CDR3 in DNA: TGTGCCAGCAGTTTGCGGGCCGGCACTGGGACCCAGTACTTC.

J is TRBJ2-7 and V is TRBV5-1; TRBD2 matches at 7 bases. The CDR3 covers 12 residues. CDR1 is SGHRS and CDR2 is YFSETQ in the germline V gene. J was trimmed by 5 bases and V by 2 bases; bases with no gene match: 1. The CDR3, as DNA: TGCGCCAGCAGCTTCAGCGGGGACGAGCAGTACTTC. Protein product: CASSFSGDEQYF.

This clone was counted only a few times. The CDR3 DNA reads TGTGCCAGTAAGGGGCTACCCACAGATACGCAGTATTTT. This sequence encodes CASKGLPTDTQYF. V gene TRBV19 combines with J gene TRBJ2-3; the D gene is possibly TRBD1 (5 bases). The CDR3 contains 13 residues. In germline, CDR1 is LNHDA, CDR2 SQIVND (reference sequence). Trimming took 7 bases from V and 2 from J, leaving 10 bases between them.

CDR3 sequence reads: CASSYSRDSRFGYTF. The CDR3 nucleotides read TGTGCCAGCAGTTACTCTCGAGACAGCAGGTTTGGCTACACCTTC. The rearrangement joins TRBV6-5 to TRBJ1-2; the D gene is possibly TRBD1 (5 bases). CDR1 MNHEY and CDR2 SVGAGI come from the germline V gene. This CDR3 region has 15 residues. Deletions cut 0 bases from V and 7 bases from J, with 15 bases between.

This clone was counted between two and nine times. V is TRBV10-3 and J is TRBJ1-5; weak D call: TRBD1 (6 bases). Germline V CDR1 and CDR2: ENHRY, SYGVKD. V was pared by 3 bases and J by 6 bases, with 9 bases between. This CDR3 spans 13 amino acids. The CDR3 protein is CAISEQGGQPQHF. The CDR3 nucleotides are TGTGCCATCAGTGAACAGGGTGGTCAGCCCCAGCATTTT.

There are a few counts of this clone. The V and J genes are TRBV5-1 and TRBJ2-3, with 9 bases that match TRBD2. Germline assignment: CDR1 SGHRS and CDR2 YFSETQ. The CDR3 consists of 13 residues. J was trimmed by 4 bases and V by 5 bases; bases with no gene match: 2. The CDR3 nucleotides read TGCGCCAGCAGTAGCGGGAGCTCAGATACGCAGTATTTT. Its translation: CASSSGSSDTQYF.

The rearrangement joins TRBV19 to TRBJ1-1, with D possibly being TRBD1 (5 bases). Germline values: CDR1 LNHDA, CDR2 SQIVND (reference sequence). Trimming pared 5 bases from V and 8 bases from J, leaving 12 bases between. The CDR3 totals 12 residues. CDR3 in DNA: TGTGCCAGTAGTTCCCCGACAGAAGAAGCTTTCTTT. Amino acid sequence: CASSSPTEEAFF. The full variable domain, rest sourced from reference TRBV19 and TRBJ1-1, is DGGITQSPKYLFRKEGQNVTLSCEQNLNHDAMYWYRQDPGQGLRLIYYSQIVNDFQKGDIAEGYSVSREKKESFPLTVTSAQKNPTAFYLCASSSPTEEAFFGQGTRLTVV.

The chain employs TRBV15 and TRBJ1-5; TRBD1 is a possible D gene (6 bases). The V gene lost 6 bases and the J gene lost 0 bases, with 12 bases spanning the gap. CDR3 size: 15 residues. The germline CDR1 and CDR2 sequences are LNHNV and YYDKDF (reference sequence). For the CDR3, the DNA is TGTGCCACCAGAAAGACAGGTTATAGCAATCAGCCCCAGCATTTT. Translation gives CATRKTGYSNQPQHF.

The gene calls are TRBV7-6 and TRBJ2-3, with D perhaps matching TRBD2 (5 bases). CDR3 length equals 14 residues. Germline-derived CDR1 and CDR2 are SGHVS and FNYEAQ. V was shortened by 2 bases and J by 1 base, with 7 bases between the two germline ends. The CDR3 protein is CASSLTRGTDTQYF. DNA for the CDR3: TGTGCCAGCAGCTTAACGCGGGGCACAGATACGCAGTATTTT.

The chain joins TRBV25-1 to TRBJ1-1, with D possibly TRBD1 on 5 matching bases. Germline V gene data show CDR1 as MGHDK and CDR2 as SYGVNS. V lost 4 bases and J 1 base, leaving 10 bases between the germline ends. This CDR3 region has 14 residues. CDR3 coding DNA: TGTGCCAGCAGTGCCCGGGGGGAGAACACTGAAGCTTTCTTT. This codes for CASSARGENTEAFF.

CDR3 sequence reads: CASSTGRSEGLFIDTQYF. CDR3 DNA sequence: TGTGCCAGTAGTACCGGCAGGTCGGAAGGACTTTTCATAGATACGCAGTATTTT. V and J are TRBV19 and TRBJ2-3; D may be TRBD2 (5 bases). The CDR3 is 18 amino acids. Germline V gene sequence: CDR1 LNHDA, CDR2 SQIVND (reference sequence). V was trimmed by 4 bases and J by 5 bases, leaving 25 bases between them.

The chain has TRBV7-3 and TRBJ2-1, with D hard to call. Trimming cost V 2 bases and J 9 bases, with 17 bases left between them. CDR1 and CDR2 (germline): SGHTA, FQGTGA. The CDR3 spans 15 residues. The CDR3 DNA is TGTGCCAGCAGCTTAGGCCAAGACTTTGCCGGTGAGCAGTTCTTC. Its protein is CASSLGQDFAGEQFF.

The chain employs TRBV6-5 and TRBJ1-2, with 9 bases fitting TRBD1. Germline V gene lookup returns CDR1 MNHEY and CDR2 SVGAGI. Germline trimming cut 6 bases from V and 4 bases from J; bases unmatched to any gene: 3. This CDR3 is built from 13 residues. The CDR3 nucleotides read TGTGCCAGCAGACAGGGGGCAAGCTATGGCTACACCTTC. It specifies CASRQGASYGYTF.